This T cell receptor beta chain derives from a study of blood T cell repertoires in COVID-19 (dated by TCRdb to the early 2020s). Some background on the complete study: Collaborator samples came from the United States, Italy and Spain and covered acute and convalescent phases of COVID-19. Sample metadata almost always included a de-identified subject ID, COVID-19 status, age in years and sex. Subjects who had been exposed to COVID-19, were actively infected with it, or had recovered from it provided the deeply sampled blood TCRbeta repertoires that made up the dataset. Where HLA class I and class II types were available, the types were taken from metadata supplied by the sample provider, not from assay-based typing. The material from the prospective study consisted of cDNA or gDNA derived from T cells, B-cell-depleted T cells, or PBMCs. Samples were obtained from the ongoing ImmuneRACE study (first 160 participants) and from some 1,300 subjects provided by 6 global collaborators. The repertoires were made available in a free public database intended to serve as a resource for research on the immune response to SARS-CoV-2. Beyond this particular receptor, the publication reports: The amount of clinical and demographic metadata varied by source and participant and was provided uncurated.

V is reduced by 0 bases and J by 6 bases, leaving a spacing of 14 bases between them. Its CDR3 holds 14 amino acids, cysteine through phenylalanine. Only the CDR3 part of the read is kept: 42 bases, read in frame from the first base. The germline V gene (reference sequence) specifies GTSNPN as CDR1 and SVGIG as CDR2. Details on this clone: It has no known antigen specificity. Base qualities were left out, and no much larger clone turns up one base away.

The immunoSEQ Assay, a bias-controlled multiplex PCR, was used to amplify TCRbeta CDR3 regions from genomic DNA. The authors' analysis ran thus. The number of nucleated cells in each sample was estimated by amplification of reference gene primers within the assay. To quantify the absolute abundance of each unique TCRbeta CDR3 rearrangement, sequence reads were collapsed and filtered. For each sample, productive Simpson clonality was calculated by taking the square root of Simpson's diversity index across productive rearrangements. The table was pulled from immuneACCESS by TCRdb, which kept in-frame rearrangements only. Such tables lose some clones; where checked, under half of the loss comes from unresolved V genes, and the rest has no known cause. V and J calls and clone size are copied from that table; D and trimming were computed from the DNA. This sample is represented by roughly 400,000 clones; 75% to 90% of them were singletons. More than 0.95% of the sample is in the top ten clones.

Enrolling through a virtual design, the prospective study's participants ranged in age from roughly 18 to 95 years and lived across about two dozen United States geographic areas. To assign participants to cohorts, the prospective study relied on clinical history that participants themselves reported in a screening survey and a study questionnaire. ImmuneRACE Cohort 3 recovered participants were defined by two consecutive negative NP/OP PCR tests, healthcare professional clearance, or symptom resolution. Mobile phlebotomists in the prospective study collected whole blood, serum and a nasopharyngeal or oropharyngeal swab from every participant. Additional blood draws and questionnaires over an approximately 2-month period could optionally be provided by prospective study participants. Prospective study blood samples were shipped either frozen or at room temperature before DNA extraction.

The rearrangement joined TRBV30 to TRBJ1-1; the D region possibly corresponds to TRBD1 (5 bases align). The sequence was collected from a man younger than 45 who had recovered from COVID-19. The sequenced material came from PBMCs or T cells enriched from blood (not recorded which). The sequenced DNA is TGTGCCTGGAGTGTCCGGACATCGCACCCTGAAGCTTTCTTT. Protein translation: CAWSVRTSHPEAFF.